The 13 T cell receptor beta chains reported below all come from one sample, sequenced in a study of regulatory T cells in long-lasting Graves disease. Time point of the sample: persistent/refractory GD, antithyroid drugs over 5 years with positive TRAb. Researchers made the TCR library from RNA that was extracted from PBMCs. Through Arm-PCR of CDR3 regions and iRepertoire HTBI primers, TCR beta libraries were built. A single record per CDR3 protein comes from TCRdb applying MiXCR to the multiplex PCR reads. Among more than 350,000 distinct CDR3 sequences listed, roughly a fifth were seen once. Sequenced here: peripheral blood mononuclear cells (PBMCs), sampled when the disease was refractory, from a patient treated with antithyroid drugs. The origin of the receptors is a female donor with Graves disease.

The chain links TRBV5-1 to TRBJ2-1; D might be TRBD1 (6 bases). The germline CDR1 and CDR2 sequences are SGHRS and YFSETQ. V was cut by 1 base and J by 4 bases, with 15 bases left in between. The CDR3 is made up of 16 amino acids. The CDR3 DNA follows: TGCGCCAGCAGCTTGCACAGGGAGTCGGCTTACAATGAGCAGTTCTTC. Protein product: CASSLHRESAYNEQFF. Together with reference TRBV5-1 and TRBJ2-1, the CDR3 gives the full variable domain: KAGVTQTPRYLIKTRGQQVTLSCSPISGHRSVSWYQQTPGQGLQFLFEYFSETQRNKGNFPGRFSGRQFSNSRSEMNVSTLELGDSALYLCASSLHRESAYNEQFFGPGTRLTVL.

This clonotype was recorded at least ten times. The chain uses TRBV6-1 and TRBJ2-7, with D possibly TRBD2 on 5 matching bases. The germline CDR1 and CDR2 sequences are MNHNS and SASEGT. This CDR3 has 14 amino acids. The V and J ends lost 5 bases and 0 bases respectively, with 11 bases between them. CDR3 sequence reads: CASSPLESSYEQYF. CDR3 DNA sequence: TGTGCCAGCAGTCCACTAGAGTCCTCCTACGAGCAGTACTTC.

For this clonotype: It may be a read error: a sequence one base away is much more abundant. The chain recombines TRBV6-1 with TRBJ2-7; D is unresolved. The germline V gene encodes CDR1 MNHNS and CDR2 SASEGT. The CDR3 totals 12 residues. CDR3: CASSSGSGEQHF. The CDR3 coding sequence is TGTGCCAGCAGCTCAGGATCGGGCGAGCAGCACTTC.

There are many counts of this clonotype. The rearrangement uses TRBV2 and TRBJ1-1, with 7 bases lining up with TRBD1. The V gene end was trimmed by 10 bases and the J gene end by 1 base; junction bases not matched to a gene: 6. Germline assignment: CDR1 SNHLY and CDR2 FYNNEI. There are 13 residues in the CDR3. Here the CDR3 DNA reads TGTGCCACCCAGGGGGACCGGAACACTGAAGCTTTCTTT. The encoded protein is CATQGDRNTEAFF.

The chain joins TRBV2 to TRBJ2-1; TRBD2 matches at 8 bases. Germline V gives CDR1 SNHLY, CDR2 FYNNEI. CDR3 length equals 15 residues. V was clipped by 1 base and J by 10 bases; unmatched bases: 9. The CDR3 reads CASSEVTSGLGEQFF. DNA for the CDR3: TGTGCCAGCAGTGAAGTAACTAGCGGACTGGGGGAGCAGTTCTTC.

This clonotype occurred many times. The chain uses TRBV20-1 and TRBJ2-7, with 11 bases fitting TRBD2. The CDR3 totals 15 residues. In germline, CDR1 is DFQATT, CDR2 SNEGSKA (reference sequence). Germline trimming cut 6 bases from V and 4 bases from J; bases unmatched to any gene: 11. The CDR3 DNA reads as TGCAGTGCCCCAAGCGAAACTAGCGGGAGATACGAGCAGTACTTC. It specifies CSAPSETSGRYEQYF.

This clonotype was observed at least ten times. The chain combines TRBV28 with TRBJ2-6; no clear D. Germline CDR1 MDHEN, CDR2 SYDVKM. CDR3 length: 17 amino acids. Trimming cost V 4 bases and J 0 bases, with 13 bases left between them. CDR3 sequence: CASSYARIASGANVLTF. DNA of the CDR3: TGTGCCAGCAGTTATGCACGGATAGCCTCTGGGGCCAACGTCCTGACTTTC.

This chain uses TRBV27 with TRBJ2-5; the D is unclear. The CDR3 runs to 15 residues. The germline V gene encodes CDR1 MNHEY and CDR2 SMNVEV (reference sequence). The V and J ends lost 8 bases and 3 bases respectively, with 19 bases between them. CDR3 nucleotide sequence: TGTGCCAGCGTCCTAGGTCCAATCCTAAAAGAGACCCAGTACTTC. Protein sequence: CASVLGPILKETQYF.

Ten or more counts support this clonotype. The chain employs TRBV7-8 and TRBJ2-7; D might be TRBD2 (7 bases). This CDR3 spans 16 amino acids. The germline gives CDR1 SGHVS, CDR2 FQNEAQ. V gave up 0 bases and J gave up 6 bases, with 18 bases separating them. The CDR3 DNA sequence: TGTGCCAGCAGCTTAGCGTCTCGGGGGGCAAAAGGCGAGCAGTACTTC. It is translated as CASSLASRGAKGEQYF. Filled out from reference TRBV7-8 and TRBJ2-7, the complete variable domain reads GAGVSQSPRYKVAKRGQDVALRCDPISGHVSLFWYQQALGQGPEFLTYFQNEAQLDKSGLPSDRFFAERPEGSVSTLKIQRTQQEDSAVYLCASSLASRGAKGEQYFGPGTRLTVT.

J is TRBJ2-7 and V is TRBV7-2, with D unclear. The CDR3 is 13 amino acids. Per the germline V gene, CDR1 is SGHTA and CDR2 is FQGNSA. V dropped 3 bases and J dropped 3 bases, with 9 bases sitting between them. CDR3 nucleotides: TGTGCCAGCAGCTTGTCCGGGCACTACGAGCAGTACTTC. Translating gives CASSLSGHYEQYF.

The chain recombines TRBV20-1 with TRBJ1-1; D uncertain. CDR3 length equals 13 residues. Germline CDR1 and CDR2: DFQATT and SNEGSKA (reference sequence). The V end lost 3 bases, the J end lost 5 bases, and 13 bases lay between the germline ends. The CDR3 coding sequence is TGCAGTGCTAGTATGTCCGGGAATACTGAAGCTTTCTTT. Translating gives CSASMSGNTEAFF.

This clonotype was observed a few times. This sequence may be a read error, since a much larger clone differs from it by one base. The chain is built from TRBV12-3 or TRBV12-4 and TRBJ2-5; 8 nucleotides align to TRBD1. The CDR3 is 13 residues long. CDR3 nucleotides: TGTGGCAGCAGTAGACAGGGGAGGGAGACCCAGTACTTC. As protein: CGSSRQGRETQYF.

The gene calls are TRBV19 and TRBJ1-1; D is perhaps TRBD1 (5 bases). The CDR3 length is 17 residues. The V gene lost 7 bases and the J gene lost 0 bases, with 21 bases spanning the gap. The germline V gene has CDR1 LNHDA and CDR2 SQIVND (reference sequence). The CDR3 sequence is CASTPARDGILNTEAFF. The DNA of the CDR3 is TGTGCCAGTACCCCAGCCCGGGACGGAATTTTGAACACTGAAGCTTTCTTT.